Each of the 10 T cell receptor beta chains below was sequenced from the same sample in a study of molecular identifiers for immune sequencing clone quantification. TCRdb fed the PCR reads into MiXCR, producing one record per CDR3 protein. Of approximately 670,000 distinct CDR3 sequences listed, 20% are singletons. Sample: naive CD8+ T cells from blood, with Jurkat cell RNA spiked in. The subset was: FACS-sorted CD8+CD4-CCR7+CD45RA+ naive T cells. The receptors here all came from a human donor in good health. Some libraries in this study had Jurkat cell RNA spiked in.

Concerning this clonotype: A read error may account for a junction end that differs from germline. This CDR3 reads CSARHREDLRSYGQYF. The CDR3 coding sequence is TGCAGTGCTAGACACCGCGAGGACCTTCGCTCCTACGGGCAGTACTTC. The chain couples TRBV20-1 to TRBJ2-7; D remains unclear. The germline gives CDR1 DFQATT, CDR2 SNEGSKA (reference sequence). The CDR3 loop spans 16 amino acids.

Many counts were recorded for this clonotype. The chain carries TRBV7-9 and TRBJ2-2; 11 nucleotides align to TRBD1. J gave up 3 bases and V 5 bases, and 8 bases lay outside the gene matches. This CDR3 has 17 amino acids. CDR1 SEHNR and CDR2 FQNEAQ come from the germline V gene (reference sequence). This chain's CDR3 is CASSEDRGPGYTGELFF. The CDR3 coding sequence is TGTGCCAGCAGCGAGGACAGGGGGCCGGGGTACACCGGGGAGCTGTTTTTT.

The table lists this clonotype with many counts. Germline and junction disagree at one end, which may indicate a read error. V and J are TRBV30 and TRBJ2-6, with D unclear. Germline CDR1 and CDR2: GTSNPN and SVGIG (reference sequence). CDR3 size: 14 residues. CDR3 coding DNA: TGTGCCTGGGCCCTAGGGTCTGCGGCCAACGTCCTGACTTTC. It translates to CAWALGSAANVLTF.

The J gene is TRBJ2-7, the V gene TRBV4-1; a possible D gene is TRBD2 (6 bases). Between the trimmed V and J ends, which lost 0 bases and 3 bases, there was a span of 9 bases. The CDR3 loop spans 14 amino acids. The V gene's germline CDR1 is MGHRA and CDR2 YSYEKL. The CDR3 nucleotides are TGCGCCAGCAGCCAAGATACTAGCTTCTACGAGCAGTACTTC. Its protein product is CASSQDTSFYEQYF.

This clonotype came up many times. The chain uses TRBV3-1 and TRBJ2-7; tentatively, D is TRBD1 (6 bases). This CDR3 contains 13 residues. Looked up from germline, CDR1 is LGHDT and CDR2 is YNNKEL (reference sequence). The germline V and J ends were trimmed by 1 base and 5 bases, with 9 bases remaining between them. Here the CDR3 reads CASSQVRGNEQYF. The CDR3 DNA is TGTGCCAGCAGCCAAGTAAGGGGGAACGAGCAGTACTTC.

This chain uses TRBV12-5 with TRBJ2-1; a possible D gene is TRBD2 (6 bases). Per germline, CDR1 LGHNT and CDR2 FRNRAP. Trimming stripped 3 bases from V and 8 bases from J, with 14 bases between. The CDR3 runs to 14 residues. The CDR3 spells CASGFHTPSDEQFF. In DNA, the CDR3 is TGTGCTAGTGGTTTCCACACCCCTAGCGATGAGCAGTTCTTC.

The V call is TRBV5-5, the J call TRBJ2-2; the match to TRBD1 covers 7 bases. The CDR3 is 20 amino acids. Germline lookup yields CDR1 SGHKS and CDR2 YYEKEE (reference sequence). V gave up 5 bases and J gave up 5 bases; unmatched junction bases: 24. The CDR3 loop is CASRNAIAGTDPARTGELFF. The CDR3 bases are TGTGCCAGCAGAAATGCTATAGCCGGGACAGACCCCGCGAGGACCGGGGAGCTGTTTTTT.

The chain recombines TRBV19 with TRBJ1-5; 7 nucleotides align to TRBD1. CDR3 length equals 17 residues. The V gene's germline CDR1 is LNHDA and CDR2 SQIVND (reference sequence). The V segment lost 1 base and the J segment 2 bases; nucleotides outside the gene matches: 8. CDR3 residues: CASSIVRAGGGNQPQHF. DNA for the CDR3: TGTGCCAGTAGTATAGTCAGGGCAGGGGGGGGCAATCAGCCCCAGCATTTT.

This clonotype occurred many times. V is TRBV28 and J is TRBJ2-6, with 9 bases identical to TRBD1. J lost 0 bases, V lost 6 bases, and 6 bases had no gene match. CDR3 size: 17 residues. In germline, CDR1 is MDHEN, CDR2 SYDVKM. The CDR3 loop reads CASRIGQGSSGANVLTF. The CDR3 DNA is TGTGCCAGCAGAATCGGACAGGGGAGCTCTGGGGCCAACGTCCTGACTTTC. The complete variable domain, with remaining parts taken from reference TRBV28 and TRBJ2-6, reads DVKVTQSSRYLVKRTGEKVFLECVQDMDHENMFWYRQDPGLGLRLIYFSYDVKMKEKGDIPEGYSVSREKKERFSLILESASTNQTSMYLCASRIGQGSSGANVLTFGAGSRLTVL.

A few counts support this clonotype. The chain is built from TRBV27 and TRBJ2-4; possible D gene TRBD1, 6 bases. V was cut by 8 bases and J by 2 bases, with 13 bases left in between. Germline V gene lookup returns CDR1 MNHEY and CDR2 SMNVEV (reference sequence). The length of the CDR3 is 14 residues. CDR3 protein: CASASGTPKNIQYF. CDR3 sequence (DNA): TGTGCCAGCGCTTCCGGGACACCCAAAAACATTCAGTACTTC.